These T cell receptor beta chains were read from a single sample in a study of cytomegalovirus exposure and HLA in healthy donors. The table came from immunoSEQ multiplex PCR; TCRdb's copy has only in-frame clones and leaves some out. Of 110,000 to 150,000 clones listed, roughly 80% were seen once; the top ten hold around 1.3%. The source material was PBMCs. The origin of the receptors is a female donor in good health and CMV-seronegative. Both conserved end residues are part of each CDR3. D genes are given only for firm matches.

d_gene,j_gene,v_gene,CDR3aa
NA,TRBJ2-7,TRBV28,CASRHPGSYEQYF
TRBD2,TRBJ2-7,TRBV7-3,CASSVRAGGPYEQYF
NA,TRBJ2-7,TRBV27,CASSRSSNPYEQYF
TRBD2,TRBJ2-1,TRBV27,CASRTSAEQFF
NA,TRBJ2-7,TRBV5-1,CASSLAQGAYEQYF
NA,TRBJ2-7,TRBV6-1,CASSELGGPSTYEQYF
NA,TRBJ1-5,TRBV13,CASSRSEGQPQHF
NA,TRBJ2-7,TRBV29-1,CSVGQGSSYEQYF
TRBD2,TRBJ2-7,TRBV28,CASSLTSGPSEQYF
TRBD1,TRBJ1-1,TRBV19,CASSPGTGGRTEAFF
TRBD1,TRBJ2-5,TRBV19,CASSPDRGEETQYF
TRBD1,TRBJ1-1,TRBV19,CASSIPRQGRGTTEAFF
NA,TRBJ2-1,TRBV25-1,CASSESKHHNSYNEQFF
TRBD1,TRBJ1-1,TRBV4-1,CASSSGTGYTEAFF
TRBD1,TRBJ2-3,TRBV6-6,CASSFGTGENTQYF
NA,TRBJ1-1,TRBV29-1,CSVPYPLAGRTTEAFF
TRBD1,TRBJ1-6,TRBV5-1,CASSRDRRDSPLHF
NA,TRBJ1-1,TRBV19,CASSMGGAVTEAFF
NA,TRBJ1-4,TRBV5-1,CASSPRTASGEKLFF
NA,TRBJ2-5,TRBV5-4,CASSFQRVETQYF
TRBD1,TRBJ1-1,TRBV7-2,CASSLGGQPTAFF
NA,TRBJ2-6,TRBV10-1,CASSGGSGANVLTF
TRBD1,TRBJ2-5,TRBV28,CASSSPGQGRRETQYF
NA,TRBJ2-2,TRBV5-4,CASSLQGMTGELFF
NA,TRBJ1-2,TRBV5-5,CASSLGGQGNGYTF
NA,TRBJ1-1,TRBV29-1,CSVNRNTEAFF
NA,TRBJ1-2,TRBV5-1,CASSLEGYGYTF
TRBD1,TRBJ2-5,TRBV27,CASSTTGEQETQYF
TRBD2,TRBJ2-3,TRBV19,CASSILGTSEDTQYF
TRBD1,TRBJ1-2,TRBV13,CASSTDRGSNGYTF
TRBD1,TRBJ1-1,TRBV9,CASSVGEGALEAFF
TRBD1,TRBJ1-1,TRBV6-1,CASSELQGANTEAFF
NA,TRBJ1-4,TRBV7-9,CASIETATNEKLFF
TRBD2,TRBJ2-7,TRBV5-4,CASSFTSGTFYEQYF
TRBD1,TRBJ2-1,TRBV27,CASSFLNRGRNEQFF
TRBD1,TRBJ1-5,TRBV5-6,CASSTGQGSYSNQPQHF
NA,TRBJ1-3,TRBV6-1,CASSEQARSGNTIYF
NA,TRBJ2-7,TRBV6-5,CASSSGSYEQYF
NA,TRBJ2-2,TRBV20-1,CSALDWGELFF
NA,TRBJ2-3,TRBV5-1,CASAPQGALSTDTQYF
TRBD1,TRBJ2-1,TRBV6-4,CASSDSVQGDYNEQFF
TRBD2,TRBJ2-3,TRBV4-2,CASSQGASGRTDTQYF
NA,TRBJ2-1,TRBV27,CASSLLGGQYNEQFF
NA,TRBJ2-7,TRBV27,CASSQVRGTPLEQYF
NA,TRBJ2-3,TRBV7-9,CASSRTSDTQYF
NA,TRBJ1-4,TRBV18,CASSPTSTNEKLFF
TRBD1,TRBJ1-5,TRBV27,CASSSDRANQPQHF
NA,TRBJ2-3,TRBV15,CATGGIVGGGADTQYF
NA,TRBJ2-6,TRBV4-1,CASSQGTSSGANVLTF
NA,TRBJ2-7,TRBV28,CASSTPQGWDEQYF
TRBD1,TRBJ2-1,TRBV2,CASSNTDRDNEQFF
TRBD2,TRBJ2-7,TRBV28,CASSFRGDSYEQYF
NA,TRBJ1-5,TRBV5-6,CASSLAATDNQPQHF